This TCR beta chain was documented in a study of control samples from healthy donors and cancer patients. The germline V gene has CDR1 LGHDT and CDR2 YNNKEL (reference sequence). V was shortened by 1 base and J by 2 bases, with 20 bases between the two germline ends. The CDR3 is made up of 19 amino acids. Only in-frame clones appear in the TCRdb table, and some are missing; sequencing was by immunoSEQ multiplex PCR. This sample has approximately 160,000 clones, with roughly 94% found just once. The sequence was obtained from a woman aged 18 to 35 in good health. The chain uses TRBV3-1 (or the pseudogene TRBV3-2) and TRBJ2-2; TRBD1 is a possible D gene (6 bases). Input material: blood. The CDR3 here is CASSQVGRGSESNTGELFF. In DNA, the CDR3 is TGTGCCAGCAGCCAAGTAGGTAGGGGGTCCGAAAGTAACACCGGGGAGCTGTTTTTT.